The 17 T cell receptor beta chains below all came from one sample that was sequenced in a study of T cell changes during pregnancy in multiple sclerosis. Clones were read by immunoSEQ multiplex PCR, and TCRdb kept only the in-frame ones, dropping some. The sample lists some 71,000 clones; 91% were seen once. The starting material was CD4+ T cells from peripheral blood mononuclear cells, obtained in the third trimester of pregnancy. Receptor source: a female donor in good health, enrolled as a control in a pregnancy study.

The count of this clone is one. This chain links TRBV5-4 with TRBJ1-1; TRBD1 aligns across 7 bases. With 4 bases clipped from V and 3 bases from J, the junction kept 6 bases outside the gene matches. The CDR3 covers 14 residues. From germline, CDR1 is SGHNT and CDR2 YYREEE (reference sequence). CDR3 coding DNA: TGTGCCAGCAGCGCGACAGGGACATACACTGAAGCTTTCTTT. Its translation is CASSATGTYTEAFF. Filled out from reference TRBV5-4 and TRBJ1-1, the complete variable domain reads ETGVTQSPTHLIKTRGQQVTLRCSSQSGHNTVSWYQQALGQGPQFIFQYYREEENGRGNFPPRFSGLQFPNYSSELNVNALELDDSALYLCASSATGTYTEAFFGQGTRLTVV.

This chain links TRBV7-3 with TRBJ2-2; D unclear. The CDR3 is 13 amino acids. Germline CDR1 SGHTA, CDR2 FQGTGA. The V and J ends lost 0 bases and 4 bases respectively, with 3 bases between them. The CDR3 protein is CASSLTRTGELFF. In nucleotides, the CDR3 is TGTGCCAGCAGCTTAACGCGCACCGGGGAGCTGTTTTTT.

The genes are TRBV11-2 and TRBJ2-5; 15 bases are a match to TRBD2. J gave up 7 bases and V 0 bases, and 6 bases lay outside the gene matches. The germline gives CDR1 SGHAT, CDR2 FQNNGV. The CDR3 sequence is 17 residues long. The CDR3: CASSLEGLAGGPRTQYF. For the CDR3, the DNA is TGTGCCAGCAGCTTAGAGGGACTAGCGGGGGGCCCGCGGACCCAGTACTTC.

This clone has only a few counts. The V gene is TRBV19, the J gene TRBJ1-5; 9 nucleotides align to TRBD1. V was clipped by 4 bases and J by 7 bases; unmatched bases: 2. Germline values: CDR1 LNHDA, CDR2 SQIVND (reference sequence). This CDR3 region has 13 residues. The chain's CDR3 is CASSRGQGQPQHF. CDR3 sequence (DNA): TGTGCCAGTAGTAGGGGACAGGGCCAGCCCCAGCATTTT. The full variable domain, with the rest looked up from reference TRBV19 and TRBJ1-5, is DGGITQSPKYLFRKEGQNVTLSCEQNLNHDAMYWYRQDPGQGLRLIYYSQIVNDFQKGDIAEGYSVSREKKESFPLTVTSAQKNPTAFYLCASSRGQGQPQHFGDGTRLSIL.

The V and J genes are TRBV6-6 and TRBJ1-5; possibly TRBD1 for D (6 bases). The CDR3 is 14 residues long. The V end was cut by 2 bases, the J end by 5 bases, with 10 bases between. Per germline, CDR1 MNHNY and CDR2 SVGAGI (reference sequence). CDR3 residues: CASSYPSGDQPQHF. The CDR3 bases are TGTGCCAGCAGTTACCCCTCAGGGGATCAGCCCCAGCATTTT.

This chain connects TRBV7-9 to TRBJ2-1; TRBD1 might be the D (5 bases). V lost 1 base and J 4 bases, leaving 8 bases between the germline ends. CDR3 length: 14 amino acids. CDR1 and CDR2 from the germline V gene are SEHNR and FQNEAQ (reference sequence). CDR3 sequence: CASSLGTLYNEQFF. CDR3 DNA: TGTGCCAGCAGCTTAGGGACACTGTACAATGAGCAGTTCTTC. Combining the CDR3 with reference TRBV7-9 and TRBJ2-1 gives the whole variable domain DTGVSQNPRHKITKRGQNVTFRCDPISEHNRLYWYRQTLGQGPEFLTYFQNEAQLEKSRLLSDRFSAERPKGSFSTLEIQRTEQGDSAMYLCASSLGTLYNEQFFGPGTRLTVL.

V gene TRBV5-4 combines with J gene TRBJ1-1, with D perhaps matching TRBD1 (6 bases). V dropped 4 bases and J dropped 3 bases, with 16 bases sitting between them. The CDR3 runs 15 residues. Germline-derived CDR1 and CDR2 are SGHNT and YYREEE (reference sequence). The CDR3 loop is CASSQPTGLHTEAFF. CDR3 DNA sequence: TGTGCCAGCAGCCAACCGACAGGTCTTCACACTGAAGCTTTCTTT.

CDR3 bases: TGTGCCAGCAGTGACTCGACTAGCGGGGGGAATACGCAGTATTTT. Protein: CASSDSTSGGNTQYF. This chain joins TRBV6-4 and TRBJ2-3; 13 nucleotides line up with TRBD2. The CDR3 is 15 amino acids. Per the germline V gene, CDR1 is MRHNA and CDR2 is SNTAGT. The ends lost 0 bases at V and 7 bases at J; junction bases unmatched: 1.

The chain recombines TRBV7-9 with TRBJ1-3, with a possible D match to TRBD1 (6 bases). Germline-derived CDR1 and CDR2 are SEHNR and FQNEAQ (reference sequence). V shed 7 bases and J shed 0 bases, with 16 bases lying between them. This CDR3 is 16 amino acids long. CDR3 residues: CASTPGGLGSGNTIYF. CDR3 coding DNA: TGTGCCAGCACCCCGGGGGGCCTAGGCTCTGGAAACACCATATATTTT.

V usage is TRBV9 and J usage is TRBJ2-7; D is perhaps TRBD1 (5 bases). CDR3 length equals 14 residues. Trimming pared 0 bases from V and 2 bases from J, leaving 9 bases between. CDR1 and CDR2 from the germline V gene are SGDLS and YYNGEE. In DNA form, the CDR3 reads TGTGCCAGCAGCGTAGAACAGGCGACCTACGAGCAGTACTTC. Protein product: CASSVEQATYEQYF.

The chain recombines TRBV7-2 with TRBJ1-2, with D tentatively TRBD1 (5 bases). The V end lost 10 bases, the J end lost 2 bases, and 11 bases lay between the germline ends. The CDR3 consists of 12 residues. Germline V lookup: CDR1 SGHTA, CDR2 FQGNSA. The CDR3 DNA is TGTGCCACAGGGTTGTCAAACTATGGCTACACCTTC. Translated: CATGLSNYGYTF.

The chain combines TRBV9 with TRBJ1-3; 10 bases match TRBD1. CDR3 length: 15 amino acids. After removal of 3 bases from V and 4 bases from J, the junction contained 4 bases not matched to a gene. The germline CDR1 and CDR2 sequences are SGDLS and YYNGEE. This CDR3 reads CASSGQGAGGNTIYF. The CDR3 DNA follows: TGTGCCAGCAGCGGACAGGGGGCTGGAGGAAACACCATATATTTT.

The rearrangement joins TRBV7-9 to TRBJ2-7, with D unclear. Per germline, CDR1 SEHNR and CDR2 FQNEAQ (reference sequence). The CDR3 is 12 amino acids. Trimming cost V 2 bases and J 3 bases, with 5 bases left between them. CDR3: CASSLIHYEQYF. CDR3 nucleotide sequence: TGTGCCAGCAGCTTAATTCACTACGAGCAGTACTTC.

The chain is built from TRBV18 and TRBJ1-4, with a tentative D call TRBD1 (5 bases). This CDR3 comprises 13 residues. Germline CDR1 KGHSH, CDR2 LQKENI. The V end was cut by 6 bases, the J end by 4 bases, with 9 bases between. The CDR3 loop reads CASSTDINEKLFF. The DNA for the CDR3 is TGTGCCAGCTCGACGGACATTAATGAAAAACTGTTTTTT.

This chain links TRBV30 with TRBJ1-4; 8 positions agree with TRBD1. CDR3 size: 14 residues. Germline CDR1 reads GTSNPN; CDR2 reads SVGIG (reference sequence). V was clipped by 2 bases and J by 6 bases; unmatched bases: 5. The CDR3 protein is CAWSPDRVYEKLFF. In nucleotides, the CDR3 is TGTGCCTGGAGTCCGGACAGGGTATATGAAAAACTGTTTTTT.

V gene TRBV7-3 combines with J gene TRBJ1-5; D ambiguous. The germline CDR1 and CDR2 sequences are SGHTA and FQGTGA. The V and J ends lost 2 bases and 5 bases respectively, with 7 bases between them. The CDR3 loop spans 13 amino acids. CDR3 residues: CASSLDSDQPQHF. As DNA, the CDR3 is TGTGCCAGCAGCTTAGATTCGGATCAGCCCCAGCATTTT. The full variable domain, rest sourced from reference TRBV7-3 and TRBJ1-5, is GAGVSQTPSNKVTEKGKYVELRCDPISGHTALYWYRQSLGQGPEFLIYFQGTGAADDSGLPNDRFFAVRPEGSVSTLKIQRTERGDSAVYLCASSLDSDQPQHFGDGTRLSIL.

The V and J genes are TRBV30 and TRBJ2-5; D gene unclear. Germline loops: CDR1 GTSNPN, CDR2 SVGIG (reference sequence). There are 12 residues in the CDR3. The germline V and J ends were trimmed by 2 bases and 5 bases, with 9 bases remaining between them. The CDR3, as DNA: TGTGCCTGGAGTCGGGTCGGGGAGACCCAGTACTTC. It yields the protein CAWSRVGETQYF.